This T cell receptor (beta chain) was found in a study of T cell responses to AZD1222 COVID-19 vaccine. Study outcomes and limitations: Seropositive at baseline were only five or six AZD1222 recipients.

Germline V CDR1 and CDR2: MNHEY, SMNVEV (reference sequence). The CDR3 is made up of 17 amino acids. The ends lost 5 bases at V and 10 bases at J; junction bases unmatched: 20. Details on this clone: The antigen is not known.

The method was immunoSEQ multiplex PCR; TCRdb's version includes in-frame clones alone and lacks a portion of them. The data show about 100,000 clones, roughly nine tenths seen once. The sequenced sample was peripheral blood, obtained on day 0 of AZD1222 vaccination. The TCR comes from an adult in good health. The chain has TRBV27 and TRBJ2-1; the match to TRBD2 covers 7 bases. CDR3 sequence reads: CASSLLIRDGRGSEQFF. The CDR3 DNA sequence: TGTGCCAGCAGTCTTTTAATAAGGGATGGGCGGGGGAGCGAGCAGTTCTTC.